The next 17 T cell receptor beta chains were all read from a single sample in a study of cytomegalovirus exposure and HLA in healthy donors. Sequenced by immunoSEQ multiplex PCR; TCRdb stores in-frame clones only, minus some. The sample carries 150,000 to 200,000 clones, roughly nine tenths recorded once. Sequencing used PBMCs. The source is a man aged 18-30 years in good health and CMV-seropositive.

V is TRBV7-9 and J is TRBJ1-5; TRBD1 matches 7 bases. The CDR3 runs to 14 residues. Looked up from germline, CDR1 is SEHNR and CDR2 is FQNEAQ (reference sequence). With V trimmed by 4 bases and J by 1 base, 1 base remained unmatched. The CDR3 protein is CASSSQGSNQPQHF. CDR3 coding DNA: TGTGCCAGCAGCTCACAGGGGAGCAATCAGCCCCAGCATTTT.

The CDR3 sequence is CASSWEGNYGYTF. In DNA form, the CDR3 reads TGTGCCAGCAGTTGGGAGGGGAACTATGGCTACACCTTC. The rearrangement links TRBV6-5 to TRBJ1-2; a possible D gene is TRBD1 (5 bases). The germline V gene has CDR1 MNHEY and CDR2 SVGAGI. The CDR3 consists of 13 residues. The germline V and J ends were trimmed by 4 bases and 2 bases, with 8 bases remaining between them.

The table lists this clone with a count of one. CDR3: CASSSPETGNYGYTF. The CDR3 DNA reads TGTGCCAGCAGTTCCCCCGAGACTGGCAACTATGGCTACACCTTC. The J gene is TRBJ1-2, the V gene TRBV6-5; the D is unclear. The V end lost 4 bases, the J end lost 2 bases, and 14 bases lay between the germline ends. The CDR3 totals 15 residues. The germline V gene has CDR1 MNHEY and CDR2 SVGAGI.

J is TRBJ1-5 and V is TRBV4-3; no clear D gene. The CDR3 sequence is 13 residues long. Germline-derived CDR1 and CDR2 are LGHNA and YSLEER. V was clipped by 0 bases and J by 4 bases, with 4 bases between them. The CDR3 sequence is CASSQDINQPQHF. In DNA, the CDR3 is TGCGCCAGCAGCCAAGATATAAATCAGCCCCAGCATTTT.

The CDR3 coding sequence is TGTGCCATCAGTGGGGGCAGAGCGGGGGCAGATACGCAGTATTTT. It encodes CAISGGRAGADTQYF. This chain links TRBV10-3 with TRBJ2-3; 8 nucleotides agree with TRBD2. Germline CDR1 is ENHRY and CDR2 is SYGVKD. V trimming: 4 bases; J trimming: 4 bases; junction bases outside the gene matches: 7. The CDR3 totals 15 residues.

The J gene is TRBJ2-7, the V gene TRBV7-9; TRBD2 matches 7 bases. V lost 4 bases and J lost 2; bases outside the gene matches: 5. The CDR3 has 14 residues. Germline CDR1 and CDR2: SEHNR and FQNEAQ (reference sequence). This chain's CDR3 is CASSSGGYPYEQYF. The CDR3 nucleotides read TGTGCCAGCAGCTCCGGGGGGTATCCCTACGAGCAGTACTTC.

The chain carries TRBV5-1 and TRBJ1-2; D remains unclear. V was shortened by 0 bases and J by 0 bases, with 9 bases between the two germline ends. This CDR3 comprises 15 residues. The V gene's germline CDR1 is SGHRS and CDR2 YFSETQ. CDR3 residues: CASSLVADTNYGYTF. In DNA form, the CDR3 reads TGCGCCAGCAGCTTGGTGGCAGATACTAACTATGGCTACACCTTC.

V is TRBV6-6 and J is TRBJ2-7; TRBD2 matches 8 bases. CDR1 is MNHNY, CDR2 SVGAGI, per germline (reference sequence). The CDR3 has 15 amino acids. The V gene end was trimmed by 0 bases and the J gene end by 0 bases; junction bases not matched to a gene: 1. The chain's CDR3 is CASSYSAGGSYEQYF. As DNA, the CDR3 is TGTGCCAGCAGTTACTCGGCGGGGGGCTCCTACGAGCAGTACTTC.

This chain links TRBV7-2 with TRBJ1-2; TRBD1 matches 7 bases. There are 16 residues in the CDR3. The V gene's germline CDR1 is SGHTA and CDR2 FQGNSA. V lost 4 bases to trimming and J lost 3 bases; unmatched junction nucleotides: 11. The CDR3 nucleotides read TGTGCCAGCAGCTATTCGGGGTGGACAGGCGACTATGGCTACACCTTC. Encoded protein: CASSYSGWTGDYGYTF. Full variable domain (remainder filled in from reference TRBV7-2 and TRBJ1-2): GAGVSQSPSNKVTEKGKDVELRCDPISGHTALYWYRQSLGQGLEFLIYFQGNSAPDKSGLPSDRFSAERTGGSVSTLTIQRTQQEDSAVYLCASSYSGWTGDYGYTFGSGTRLTVV.

J is TRBJ1-5 and V is TRBV7-8; 12 bases line up with TRBD1. From germline, CDR1 is SGHVS and CDR2 FQNEAQ. Trimming removed 5 bases from V and 5 bases from J; junction bases left unmatched: 4. The CDR3 totals 15 residues. The CDR3 reads CASSPGTGGDQPQHF. CDR3 nucleotide sequence: TGTGCCAGCAGCCCCGGGACAGGGGGCGATCAGCCCCAGCATTTT. Full variable domain (missing parts from reference TRBV7-8 and TRBJ1-5): GAGVSQSPRYKVAKRGQDVALRCDPISGHVSLFWYQQALGQGPEFLTYFQNEAQLDKSGLPSDRFFAERPEGSVSTLKIQRTQQEDSAVYLCASSPGTGGDQPQHFGDGTRLSIL.

This clone was observed a handful of times. This chain connects TRBV4-2 to TRBJ1-5; unclear D gene. The CDR3 runs 14 residues. Germline V gene sequence: CDR1 LGHNA, CDR2 YNFKEQ. V was clipped by 5 bases and J by 1 base, with 9 bases between them. CDR3: CASSWRVSNQPQHF. In DNA, the CDR3 is TGTGCCAGCAGCTGGCGGGTGAGCAATCAGCCCCAGCATTTT.

This chain joins TRBV6-1 and TRBJ2-7, with a possible D match to TRBD1 (5 bases). Germline CDR1 MNHNS, CDR2 SASEGT. The V and J ends lost 4 bases and 4 bases respectively, with 11 bases between them. The CDR3 is 13 residues long. This CDR3 reads CASSAGRDYEQYF. The CDR3, as DNA: TGTGCCAGCAGTGCGGGCAGGGATTACGAGCAGTACTTC.

This chain links TRBV6-5 with TRBJ2-2, with D possibly TRBD2 on 5 matching bases. Deletions cut 2 bases from V and 3 bases from J, with 10 bases between. From germline, CDR1 is MNHEY and CDR2 SVGAGI. The CDR3 loop spans 15 amino acids. CDR3 in amino acids: CASSYGRTYTGELFF. The DNA of the CDR3 is TGTGCCAGCAGTTACGGCCGGACTTACACCGGGGAGCTGTTTTTT.

This clone was observed a handful of times. The chain couples TRBV7-9 to TRBJ1-2, with 8 nucleotides matching TRBD1. With V trimmed by 4 bases and J by 5 bases, 6 bases remained unmatched. The CDR3 sequence is 14 residues long. The germline gives CDR1 SEHNR, CDR2 FQNEAQ (reference sequence). The CDR3 DNA reads as TGTGCCAGCAGCTGGGGACAGGCACCTTATGGCTACACCTTC. It yields the protein CASSWGQAPYGYTF.

The chain is built from TRBV6-1 and TRBJ2-3; D gene unclear. The V and J ends lost 4 bases and 7 bases respectively, with 18 bases between them. There are 15 residues in the CDR3. Germline lookup yields CDR1 MNHNS and CDR2 SASEGT. CDR3 DNA: TGTGCCAGCAGTGCCTCCTCCGGCTTGGGCTATACGCAGTATTTT. It codes for CASSASSGLGYTQYF.

J is TRBJ1-2 and V is TRBV10-3; maybe TRBD1 (5 bases). The CDR3 length is 14 residues. Looked up from germline, CDR1 is ENHRY and CDR2 is SYGVKD. Trimming removed 10 bases at V and 8 bases at J, with 23 bases between. CDR3 bases: TGTGCCACCTCGGACGTGGTGGGGGGAATCGGCTACACCTTC. Amino acid sequence: CATSDVVGGIGYTF.

The rearrangement joins TRBV19 to TRBJ1-4, with 8 bases that match TRBD1. Germline V gene sequence: CDR1 LNHDA, CDR2 SQIVND (reference sequence). After removal of 9 bases from V and 6 bases from J, the junction contained 12 bases not matched to a gene. This CDR3 is built from 15 residues. CDR3 sequence reads: CARLFQGAEDEKLFF. The DNA for the CDR3 is TGTGCCAGATTATTCCAGGGGGCGGAGGATGAAAAACTGTTTTTT.